This T cell receptor (beta chain) was sequenced in a study of beta chain features in type 1 diabetes. Germline V lookup: CDR1 GTSNPN, CDR2 SVGIG (reference sequence). V lost 4 bases to trimming and J lost 1 base, with 10 bases between them. This CDR3 spans 13 amino acids. As for this clone: Its antigen is unknown.

General study results and limits: Across all four CD4+ subsets, people with type 1 diabetes showed modestly shorter TCRB CDR3s.

The isolated RNA, all of it, was reverse transcribed, so expressed TCRB transcripts were what got sequenced. Assay used: immunoSEQ multiplex PCR; TCRdb lists only in-frame clones, some missing. The sample consists of under 250,000 clones, roughly 14% of them appearing once. Sequences were obtained from naive CD4+ T cells from blood. This chain joins TRBV30 and TRBJ1-1; tentatively, D is TRBD1 (5 bases). The TCR originated in a young man with type 1 diabetes. The CDR3 nucleotides are TGTGCCTGGACTAGGGGAGGGAACACTGAAGCTTTCTTT. Its protein is CAWTRGGNTEAFF. Complete variable domain (other parts from reference TRBV30 and TRBJ1-1): SQTIHQWPATLVQPVGSPLSLECTVEGTSNPNLYWYRQAAGRGLQLLFYSVGIGQISSEVPQNLSASRPQDRQFILSSKKLLLSDSGFYLCAWTRGGNTEAFFGQGTRLTVV.